The rows below give T cell receptor beta chains drawn from one sample of a study of blood T cell repertoires in COVID-19. Clones were read by immunoSEQ multiplex PCR, and TCRdb kept only the in-frame ones, dropping some. Counted here are roughly 220,000 clones, roughly 85% occurring once; the ten biggest clones make up roughly 2.6%. Sequenced sample: peripheral blood. These receptors were taken from a middle-aged man who had recovered from COVID-19. The CDR3 runs from the conserved cysteine through the conserved F or W. Fields, in order: J gene, V gene, clone size, D gene, CDR3 protein, CDR3 DNA. D genes are given only for firm matches. Clone size is stated in some rows and not others, as once, few, many or a class when expanded.

>TRBJ1-2|TRBV27|.|TRBD1
CASSLYDREAGYTF
TGTGCCAGCAGTTTGTACGACAGGGAGGCTGGCTACACCTTC
>TRBJ1-5|TRBV5-1|once|.
CASSLDPNQPQHF
TGCGCCAGCAGCTTGGATCCTAATCAGCCCCAGCATTTT
>TRBJ2-5|TRBV28|.|TRBD2
CASSSGTSGSKTQYF
TGTGCCAGCAGTTCCGGGACTAGCGGGAGTAAGACCCAGTACTTC
>TRBJ2-7|TRBV30|.|.
CAWAPPGKGSYEQYF
TGTGCCTGGGCCCCCCCCGGGAAGGGATCCTACGAGCAGTACTTC
>TRBJ2-1|TRBV29-1|.|TRBD2
CSVEGTSGLFLYNEQFF
TGCAGCGTTGAAGGGACTAGCGGTCTGTTTCTTTACAATGAGCAGTTCTTC
>TRBJ1-1|TRBV10-1|.|.
CASSESLIRGRAFF
TGCGCCAGCAGTGAGTCTCTAATCAGGGGAAGAGCTTTCTTT
>TRBJ2-1|TRBV2|.|TRBD2
CASSVSSGLFWFF
TGTGCCAGCAGTGTATCTAGCGGGTTGTTTTGGTTCTTC
>TRBJ2-5|TRBV7-2|.|.
CASSRGQIRGGETQYF
TGTGCCAGCAGTCGGGGTCAGATCAGAGGGGGAGAGACCCAGTACTTC
>TRBJ2-7|TRBV5-4|.|.
CASSSSGKKGYEQYF
TGTGCCAGCAGCTCCTCGGGAAAAAAGGGCTACGAGCAGTACTTC
>TRBJ2-1|TRBV7-9|.|.
CASSLSGRSDEQFF
TGTGCCAGCAGCTTATCCGGGAGAAGTGATGAGCAGTTCTTC
>TRBJ1-5|TRBV2|.|TRBD1
CASTGGDFQPQHF
TGTGCCAGCACAGGGGGCGATTTTCAGCCCCAGCATTTT
>TRBJ2-7|TRBV7-2|.|.
CASSLDRRNYEQYF
TGTGCCAGCAGCTTAGACAGGAGAAACTACGAGCAGTACTTC
>TRBJ2-1|TRBV9|.|TRBD2
CASSVASGKGEQFF
TGTGCCAGCAGCGTAGCCAGCGGGAAGGGGGAGCAGTTCTTC
>TRBJ2-2|TRBV6-5|.|TRBD2
CAVQEAGWGTGELFF
TGTGCCGTCCAGGAAGCGGGATGGGGCACCGGGGAGCTGTTTTTT
>TRBJ2-5|TRBV4-2|.|TRBD2
CASSQDWTSGQETQYF
TGTGCCAGCAGCCAAGACTGGACTAGCGGACAAGAGACCCAGTACTTC
>TRBJ2-2|TRBV27|once|TRBD2
CASRPLTWGGSRRNTGELFF
TGTGCCAGCAGACCTCTTACGTGGGGCGGGAGTCGGAGGAACACCGGGGAGCTGTTTTTT
>TRBJ1-2|TRBV5-6|.|TRBD1
CASIEDRENGYTF
TGTGCCAGCATCGAGGACAGGGAGAATGGCTACACCTTC
>TRBJ2-3|TRBV28|.|TRBD2
CASSFGLAGVISTDTQYF
TGTGCCAGCAGTTTTGGTCTAGCGGGCGTTATTAGCACAGATACGCAGTATTTT
>TRBJ2-7|TRBV19|.|TRBD1
CASSPQARGQGGEQYF
TGTGCCAGTAGTCCCCAGGCCCGGGGACAGGGTGGCGAGCAGTACTTC
>TRBJ2-5|TRBV20-1|.|.
CSAPRETQYF
TGCAGTGCCCCCAGAGAGACCCAGTACTTC
>TRBJ2-6|TRBV28|once|TRBD1
CASSLNRGRTGANVLTF
TGTGCCAGCAGTTTAAACAGGGGGCGAACAGGGGCCAACGTCCTGACTTTC
>TRBJ2-4|TRBV2|.|.
CASRDTSAKNIQYF
TGTGCCAGCAGGGACACCTCAGCCAAAAACATTCAGTACTTC
>TRBJ2-7|TRBV5-1|few|TRBD2
CASSFPDAGGSYEQYF
TGCGCCAGCAGCTTTCCGGATGCGGGGGGCTCCTACGAGCAGTACTTC
>TRBJ2-3|TRBV7-8|.|TRBD2
CASRSRLAGGPGTDTQYF
TGTGCCAGCAGATCACGACTAGCGGGAGGGCCAGGGACAGATACGCAGTATTTT
>TRBJ2-1|TRBV10-3|.|TRBD2
CAISEGLAGGSNEQFF
TGTGCCATCAGTGAAGGACTAGCGGGAGGGTCAAATGAGCAGTTCTTC
>TRBJ2-3|TRBV21-1|.|.
CASRKGVRGTSGSTDTQYF
TGTGCCAGCAGAAAAGGGGTGCGGGGCACTAGTGGTAGCACAGATACGCAGTATTTT
>TRBJ2-7|TRBV28|once|.
CATETGTYEQYF
TGTGCCACCGAGACAGGTACCTACGAGCAGTACTTC
>TRBJ2-1|TRBV18|.|.
CASSPLAIEQFF
TGTGCCAGCTCACCCTTAGCGATTGAGCAGTTCTTC
>TRBJ1-3|TRBV7-9|.|.
CASSLNGGVRGNTIYF
TGTGCCAGCAGCTTAAATGGGGGGGTCCGCGGAAACACCATATATTTT
>TRBJ2-4|TRBV27|.|.
CASSQGSKAKNIQYF
TGTGCCAGCAGCCAGGGATCGAAGGCCAAAAACATTCAGTACTTC
>TRBJ1-2|TRBV28|.|TRBD1
CASSWRQGVPNYGYTF
TGTGCCAGCAGTTGGAGACAGGGGGTTCCTAACTATGGCTACACCTTC
>TRBJ1-5|TRBV28|.|.
CASTAYRGTSFRNQPQHF
TGTGCCAGCACCGCATATAGGGGTACCTCCTTTCGCAATCAGCCCCAGCATTTT
>TRBJ2-1|TRBV19|.|TRBD2
CASSAQTSGRSYNEQFF
TGTGCCAGTAGTGCTCAGACTAGCGGGCGCTCCTACAATGAGCAGTTCTTC
>TRBJ1-4|TRBV25-1|few|.
CASSQTESILEKLFF
TGTGCCAGCAGTCAGACAGAATCCATCCTCGAAAAACTGTTTTTT
>TRBJ1-5|TRBV19|.|.
CASSEQELIGNQPQHF
TGTGCCAGTAGTGAACAGGAGTTGATAGGCAATCAGCCCCAGCATTTT
>TRBJ2-3|TRBV27|.|TRBD1
CASRRQGEADTQYF
TGTGCCAGCAGGCGACAGGGGGAGGCAGATACGCAGTATTTT
>TRBJ2-7|TRBV9|.|TRBD2
CASSVQAGGPYEQYF
TGTGCCAGCAGCGTACAGGCGGGAGGCCCCTACGAGCAGTACTTC
>TRBJ1-1|TRBV18|once|TRBD1
CASSLQGEGSEAFF
TGTGCCAGCTCACTACAGGGGGAAGGGTCTGAAGCTTTCTTT
>TRBJ1-2|TRBV5-1|.|.
CASSLGERYGYTF
TGCGCCAGCAGCTTGGGGGAGCGTTATGGCTACACCTTC
>TRBJ2-6|TRBV29-1|.|.
CSVEDKQARANVLTF
TGCAGCGTTGAAGATAAACAGGCTAGGGCCAACGTCCTGACTTTC
>TRBJ2-1|TRBV7-6|.|TRBD2
CASSPWGLAGGGSYNEQFF
TGTGCCAGCAGCCCGTGGGGACTAGCGGGAGGGGGGTCCTACAATGAGCAGTTCTTC
>TRBJ1-2|TRBV3-1/TRBV3-2|once|.
CASSQVLGGKENGYTF
TGTGCCAGCAGCCAAGTGCTAGGGGGTAAGGAGAATGGCTACACCTTC
>TRBJ2-5|TRBV27|.|TRBD1
CASSPGQGRSQTQYF
TGTGCCAGCAGTCCGGGACAGGGGAGAAGTCAGACCCAGTACTTC
>TRBJ1-1|TRBV28|.|.
CASSLRVRATEAFF
TGTGCCAGCAGTTTACGGGTTCGCGCCACTGAAGCTTTCTTT
>TRBJ1-1|TRBV5-1|.|TRBD1
CASSLRQGAEAFF
TGCGCCAGCAGCCTTCGACAGGGCGCTGAAGCTTTCTTT
>TRBJ2-7|TRBV9|once|TRBD2
CASSVATSELYEQYF
TGTGCCAGCAGCGTAGCTACTAGCGAATTATACGAGCAGTACTTC
>TRBJ2-3|TRBV29-1|.|.
CSVESADTQYF
TGCAGCGTTGAATCAGCAGATACGCAGTATTTT
>TRBJ1-2|TRBV9|.|.
CASSFGTGIDGYTF
TGTGCCAGCAGCTTCGGTACAGGTATCGATGGCTACACCTTC
>TRBJ1-6|TRBV7-9|few|TRBD1
CASSLLQGTSPLHF
TGTGCCAGCAGCTTATTACAGGGGACTTCACCCCTCCACTTT
>TRBJ2-1|TRBV6-5|.|TRBD1
CASRGQASYNEQFF
TGTGCCAGCAGGGGACAGGCTTCTTACAATGAGCAGTTCTTC
>TRBJ1-5|TRBV7-9|.|TRBD1
CASSLSGTGINQPQHF
TGTGCCAGCAGCTTAAGTGGGACAGGGATTAATCAGCCCCAGCATTTT
>TRBJ2-1|TRBV6-5|.|TRBD1
CASSYRDSDNEQFF
TGTGCCAGCAGTTACAGGGACAGTGACAATGAGCAGTTCTTC
>TRBJ2-1|TRBV4-1|.|.
CASSPSLSGSSYNEQFF
TGCGCCAGCAGCCCTTCCCTTAGCGGAAGCTCCTACAATGAGCAGTTCTTC